These 27 T cell receptor beta chains were all obtained from the same sample, sequenced in a study of radiotherapy plus CTLA-4 blockade in lung cancer. Repertoires were generated with immunoSEQ multiplex PCR, while TCRdb's copy carries only in-frame clones and drops some. The table lists some 60,000 clones, 60% to 80% of them singletons, with about 3% in the top ten. The specimen comprised peripheral blood, sampled from a patient treated with radiotherapy plus ipilimumab. Source of these receptors: a human donor with non-small cell lung cancer who had a complete response to radiotherapy plus ipilimumab.

This rearrangement joins TRBV4-1 to TRBJ1-5; D gene ambiguous. The V gene's germline CDR1 is MGHRA and CDR2 YSYEKL. V shed 0 bases and J shed 11 bases, with 17 bases lying between them. The CDR3 loop spans 15 amino acids. As DNA, the CDR3 is TGCGCCAGCAGCCAAGATGGCGGCTTAGATCTGGCCCAGCATTTT. This codes for CASSQDGGLDLAQHF.

The V call is TRBV4-2, the J call TRBJ2-2, with D hard to call. Germline-derived CDR1 and CDR2 are LGHNA and YNFKEQ. The CDR3 runs to 15 residues. V was pared by 3 bases and J by 0 bases, with 8 bases between. CDR3 residues: CASSQHDTNTGELFF. The CDR3 nucleotides read TGTGCCAGCAGCCAGCACGACACGAACACCGGGGAGCTGTTTTTT.

This clone was observed a single time. CDR3 bases: TGTGCCAGCAGCGAGGACAGGGTTAATGAAAAACTGTTTTTT. This translates into CASSEDRVNEKLFF. The chain carries TRBV27 and TRBJ1-4; TRBD1 matches at 8 bases. The CDR3 contains 14 residues. Germline assignment: CDR1 MNHEY and CDR2 SMNVEV (reference sequence). Trimming at V came to 6 bases and at J to 4 bases, leaving 4 bases not matched to a gene.

This chain uses TRBV11-2 with TRBJ1-6; 8 bases agree with TRBD1. The germline V gene has CDR1 SGHAT and CDR2 FQNNGV. The J segment lost 12 bases and the V segment lost 2 bases, leaving 9 bases of the junction unmatched. The CDR3 loop spans 15 amino acids. CDR3 residues: CASSLQYGQGIPLHF. The CDR3 DNA reads TGTGCCAGCAGCTTACAATACGGACAGGGTATACCCCTCCACTTT.

This sequence joins TRBV18 and TRBJ2-3; 9 bases line up with TRBD1. V shed 6 bases, J shed 0 bases, and the junction held 4 bases outside the gene matches. Germline lookup yields CDR1 KGHSH and CDR2 LQKENI. This CDR3 is built from 15 residues. CDR3 protein: CASSRGQGSTDTQYF. For the CDR3, the DNA is TGTGCCAGCTCTCGGGGACAGGGTAGCACAGATACGCAGTATTTT.

The chain employs TRBV7-6 and TRBJ2-7, with D perhaps TRBD2 (7 bases). Germline V gene data show CDR1 as SGHVS and CDR2 as FNYEAQ. Trimming stripped 7 bases from V and 5 bases from J, with 15 bases between. CDR3 length equals 13 residues. This CDR3 is CASIVGGGDEQYF. CDR3 DNA sequence: TGTGCCAGCATAGTAGGGGGGGGCGACGAGCAGTACTTC.

This chain joins TRBV5-1 and TRBJ2-2, with 10 bases lining up with TRBD2. There are 16 residues in the CDR3. Per the germline V gene, CDR1 is SGHRS and CDR2 is YFSETQ. With V trimmed by 3 bases and J by 6 bases, 8 bases remained unmatched. CDR3 loop: CASSYSSGSGSGELFF. Written as DNA, the CDR3 is TGCGCCAGCAGCTACTCTAGCGGGAGTGGTTCCGGGGAGCTGTTTTTT.

This chain links TRBV27 with TRBJ1-6; 8 bases are shared with TRBD1. This CDR3 has 14 amino acids. The germline gives CDR1 MNHEY, CDR2 SMNVEV (reference sequence). The V gene end was trimmed by 3 bases and the J gene end by 15 bases; junction bases not matched to a gene: 10. CDR3 residues: CASSFYLGRGLLHF. CDR3 coding DNA: TGTGCCAGCAGTTTTTATCTCGGCAGGGGGCTCCTCCACTTT.

The gene calls are TRBV5-1 and TRBJ2-1; tentative D call: TRBD1 (6 bases). V was clipped by 7 bases and J by 8 bases, with 22 bases between them. The germline gives CDR1 SGHRS, CDR2 YFSETQ. The CDR3 loop spans 15 amino acids. The CDR3 DNA follows: TGCGCCAGCGGGGAGACAGGTATCTCATCGGATGAGCAGTTCTTC. Encoded protein: CASGETGISSDEQFF. The complete variable domain, with remaining parts taken from reference TRBV5-1 and TRBJ2-1, reads KAGVTQTPRYLIKTRGQQVTLSCSPISGHRSVSWYQQTPGQGLQFLFEYFSETQRNKGNFPGRFSGRQFSNSRSEMNVSTLELGDSALYLCASGETGISSDEQFFGPGTRLTVL.

The rearrangement links TRBV28 to TRBJ2-5, with D maybe TRBD1 (6 bases). The closer fit of TRBJ2-7 to the DNA end suggests the J call may be wrong. The CDR3 loop spans 17 amino acids. Germline V gene data show CDR1 as MDHEN and CDR2 as SYDVKM. For the CDR3, the DNA is TGTGCCAGCACCAGCCAAGGGACACCTCCTCAACCCTACGAGCAGTACTTC. Amino acids: CASTSQGTPPQPYEQYF.

V and J are TRBV4-1 and TRBJ2-1; 7 bases fit TRBD1. The CDR3 consists of 16 residues. V lost 4 bases and J lost 1; bases outside the gene matches: 7. The germline V gene has CDR1 MGHRA and CDR2 YSYEKL. The CDR3 region has the DNA TGCGCCAGCAGCCTCCCCGGGACAGCGTCCTACAATGAGCAGTTCTTC. Translated: CASSLPGTASYNEQFF.

This sequence joins TRBV7-9 and TRBJ1-2; D perhaps matches TRBD1 (5 bases). The CDR3 runs 15 residues. V was cut by 2 bases and J by 4 bases, with 14 bases left in between. Germline V gene sequence: CDR1 SEHNR, CDR2 FQNEAQ (reference sequence). The CDR3 DNA sequence: TGTGCCAGCAGCTTAATAGGAGGGGTGGTCTATGGCTACACCTTC. It encodes CASSLIGGVVYGYTF.

The CDR3, as DNA: TGTGCCAGCAGTGGAACTAGTTCTGGCATTCAGTACTTC. This translates into CASSGTSSGIQYF. The V and J genes are TRBV6-4 and TRBJ2-4, with D tentatively TRBD2 (5 bases). V was trimmed by 4 bases and J by 9 bases, leaving 13 bases between them. The germline V gene encodes CDR1 MRHNA and CDR2 SNTAGT. The CDR3 runs 13 residues.

This clone was counted only a few times. V is TRBV19 and J is TRBJ2-1; possibly TRBD1 for D (6 bases). V was trimmed by 7 bases and J by 9 bases, leaving 25 bases between them. The germline V gene encodes CDR1 LNHDA and CDR2 SQIVND (reference sequence). The CDR3 contains 16 residues. CDR3 amino acids: CASTSLQGAGVGEQFF. Here the CDR3 DNA reads TGTGCCAGTACTTCACTACAGGGTGCCGGTGTTGGTGAGCAGTTCTTC.

The chain joins TRBV9 to TRBJ2-1, with D possibly TRBD1 on 6 matching bases. Germline CDR1 SGDLS, CDR2 YYNGEE. The CDR3 has 15 residues. V shed 2 bases and J shed 3 bases, with 12 bases lying between them. The CDR3 sequence: CASSVSPGDYNEQFF. DNA for the CDR3: TGTGCCAGCAGCGTGAGTCCAGGGGACTACAATGAGCAGTTCTTC.

The V and J genes are TRBV6-5 and TRBJ2-2, with D possibly TRBD2 on 5 matching bases. This CDR3 has 14 amino acids. V lost 7 bases, J lost 4 bases, and 13 bases lay in between. From germline, CDR1 is MNHEY and CDR2 SVGAGI. The CDR3 sequence: CASTLLGSTGELFF. CDR3 DNA sequence: TGTGCCAGCACCCTACTTGGGAGCACCGGGGAGCTGTTTTTT.

V and J are TRBV4-1 and TRBJ1-2; possibly TRBD1 for D (6 bases). Germline V gene lookup returns CDR1 MGHRA and CDR2 YSYEKL. This CDR3 comprises 19 residues. V dropped 1 base and J dropped 0 bases, with 21 bases sitting between them. The CDR3 reads CASSQVFVQGRSSNYGYTF. The CDR3 nucleotides are TGCGCCAGCAGCCAAGTCTTCGTTCAGGGGCGATCATCTAACTATGGCTACACCTTC.

The chain carries TRBV18 and TRBJ2-2, with 10 nucleotides matching TRBD1. J was trimmed by 6 bases and V by 2 bases; bases with no gene match: 3. This CDR3 has 15 residues. Per the germline V gene, CDR1 is KGHSH and CDR2 is LQKENI. This CDR3 is CASSPGQGVSGELFF. The CDR3 nucleotides read TGTGCCAGCTCACCAGGACAGGGGGTTTCCGGGGAGCTGTTTTTT.

The rearrangement links TRBV25-1 to TRBJ2-3; TRBD2 matches 9 bases. Germline trimming cut 2 bases from V and 0 bases from J; bases unmatched to any gene: 9. Germline V lookup: CDR1 MGHDK, CDR2 SYGVNS. CDR3 length: 18 amino acids. The CDR3 nucleotides are TGTGCCAGCAGTGAAGAGGGCGGGAGGGCCGGTAGCACAGATACGCAGTATTTT. As protein: CASSEEGGRAGSTDTQYF. The full variable domain, rest sourced from reference TRBV25-1 and TRBJ2-3, is EADIYQTPRYLVIGTGKKITLECSQTMGHDKMYWYQQDPGMELHLIHYSYGVNSTEKGDLSSESTVSRIRTEHFPLTLESARPSHTSQYLCASSEEGGRAGSTDTQYFGPGTRLTVL.

The rearrangement joins TRBV6-4 to TRBJ2-1, with 9 bases aligning to TRBD1. Germline V gene data show CDR1 as MRHNA and CDR2 as SNTAGT. The ends lost 3 bases at V and 7 bases at J; junction bases unmatched: 1. CDR3 size: 13 residues. DNA for the CDR3: TGTGCCAGCAGTGAGACAGGGGGTAATGAGCAGTTCTTC. This encodes CASSETGGNEQFF.

This chain connects TRBV19 to TRBJ1-4; D may be TRBD1 (5 bases). CDR3 length equals 17 residues. Trimming removed 3 bases from V and 0 bases from J, with 14 bases in between. The germline V gene encodes CDR1 LNHDA and CDR2 SQIVND (reference sequence). The CDR3 DNA sequence: TGTGCCAGTAGTATTGGCGGGGGAGGAGCAACTAATGAAAAACTGTTTTTT. It is translated as CASSIGGGGATNEKLFF.

The chain has TRBV11-2 and TRBJ1-2, with D possibly being TRBD1 (5 bases). This CDR3 has 14 amino acids. Trimming cost V 3 bases and J 3 bases, with 11 bases left between them. Germline CDR1 SGHAT, CDR2 FQNNGV. DNA for the CDR3: TGTGCCAGCAGCTTGGCCAGGGAATACTATGGCTACACCTTC. Its translation is CASSLAREYYGYTF. Full variable domain (missing parts from reference TRBV11-2 and TRBJ1-2): EAGVAQSPRYKIIEKRQSVAFWCNPISGHATLYWYQQILGQGPKLLIQFQNNGVVDDSQLPKDRFSAERLKGVDSTLKIQPAKLEDSAVYLCASSLAREYYGYTFGSGTRLTVV.

The chain couples TRBV6-5 to TRBJ1-5; 7 nucleotides agree with TRBD1. The V gene's germline CDR1 is MNHEY and CDR2 SVGAGI. This CDR3 has 15 amino acids. With 0 bases clipped from V and 4 bases from J, the junction kept 3 bases outside the gene matches. The chain's CDR3 is CASSYSGTVNQPQHF. DNA for the CDR3: TGTGCCAGCAGTTACTCTGGGACAGTAAATCAGCCCCAGCATTTT.

This clone was observed a few times. The V and J genes are TRBV6-4 and TRBJ2-3; 10 bases match TRBD2. The CDR3 totals 15 residues. V lost 0 bases, J lost 6 bases, and 3 bases stayed unmatched. CDR1 and CDR2 (germline): MRHNA, SNTAGT. The CDR3 region has the DNA TGTGCCAGCAGTGACTCGGGTAGCGGGGGGGATACGCAGTATTTT. Translating gives CASSDSGSGGDTQYF.

V is TRBV28 and J is TRBJ1-1, with D perhaps matching TRBD1 (5 bases). Trimming removed 6 bases from V and 1 base from J, with 12 bases in between. This CDR3 is 14 amino acids long. Germline CDR1 is MDHEN and CDR2 is SYDVKM. CDR3 coding DNA: TGTGCCAGCAGGGAGGGACCGGAGAACACTGAAGCTTTCTTT. Protein: CASREGPENTEAFF.

The gene calls are TRBV7-2 and TRBJ2-3; 13 bases map to TRBD2. CDR3 length equals 16 residues. Trimming at V came to 4 bases and at J to 8 bases, leaving 9 bases not matched to a gene. Germline V lookup: CDR1 SGHTA, CDR2 FQGNSA. The CDR3 coding sequence is TGTGCCAGCAGCTCCGGACTAGCGGGGGTGGCAGTTACGCAGTATTTT. This codes for CASSSGLAGVAVTQYF. Full variable domain (missing parts from reference TRBV7-2 and TRBJ2-3): GAGVSQSPSNKVTEKGKDVELRCDPISGHTALYWYRQSLGQGLEFLIYFQGNSAPDKSGLPSDRFSAERTGGSVSTLTIQRTQQEDSAVYLCASSSGLAGVAVTQYFGPGTRLTVL.

The gene calls are TRBV19 and TRBJ1-6; unclear D gene. The ends were cut back, 6 bases at V and 3 bases at J, with 6 bases in the middle. The CDR3 spans 13 residues. Looked up from germline, CDR1 is LNHDA and CDR2 is SQIVND (reference sequence). The CDR3 DNA is TGTGCCAGTAGACTGGTCTATAATTCACCCCTCCACTTT. As protein: CASRLVYNSPLHF.